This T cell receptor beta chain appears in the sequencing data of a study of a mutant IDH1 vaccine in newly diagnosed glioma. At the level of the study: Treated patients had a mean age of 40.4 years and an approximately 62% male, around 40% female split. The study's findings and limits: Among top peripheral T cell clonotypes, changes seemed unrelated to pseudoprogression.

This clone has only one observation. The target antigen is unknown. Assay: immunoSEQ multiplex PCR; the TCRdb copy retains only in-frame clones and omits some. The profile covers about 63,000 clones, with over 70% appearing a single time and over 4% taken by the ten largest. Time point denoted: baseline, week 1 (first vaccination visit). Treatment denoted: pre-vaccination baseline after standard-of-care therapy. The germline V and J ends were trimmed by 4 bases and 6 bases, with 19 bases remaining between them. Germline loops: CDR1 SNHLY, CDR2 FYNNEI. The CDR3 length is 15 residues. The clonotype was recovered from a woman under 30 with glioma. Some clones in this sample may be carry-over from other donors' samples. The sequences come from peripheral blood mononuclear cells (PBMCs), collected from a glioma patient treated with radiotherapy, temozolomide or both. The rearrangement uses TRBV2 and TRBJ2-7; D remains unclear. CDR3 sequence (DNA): TGTGCCAGCAGTGCGTTTAGCCGACTCGGTGGCGAGCAGTACTTC. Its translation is CASSAFSRLGGEQYF. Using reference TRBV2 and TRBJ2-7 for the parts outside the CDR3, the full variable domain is EPEVTQTPSHQVTQMGQEVILRCVPISNHLYFYWYRQILGQKVEFLVSFYNNEISEKSEIFDDQFSVERPDGSNFTLKIRSTKLEDSAMYFCASSAFSRLGGEQYFGPGTRLTVT.